This TCR beta chain was captured in a study of T cell responses to AZD1222 COVID-19 vaccine (dated by TCRdb to the early 2020s). Regarding the study in general: TCR sequencing was performed for approximately 240 trial participants, of whom about 200 were given two doses of AZD1222 and around 25 were given two doses of MenACWY control vaccine. Trial participants were enrolled into age subgroups of 18-55, 56-69 and 70-plus years, which contained about 150, 27 and 61 TCR-sequenced participants, respectively.

The CDR3 regions of human TCRbeta chains were analyzed by immunosequencing. The study's processing was this. Repertoire TCRs were matched against a reference library of SARS-CoV-2-specific TCRs generated with the MIRA antigen-specificity platform. Breadth was defined as the fraction of unique TCRs that were SARS-CoV-2-associated. Depth was defined as the fraction of total T cells that were SARS-CoV-2-associated. Using the MIRA data, each spike-specific TCR was assigned both to the spike region to which the TCR was reactive and to a CD4 or CD8 class. Log10-transformed breadth and depth values were compared by one-way ANOVA with Sidak's multiple comparisons tests. Held by TCRdb, this immuneACCESS table contains in-frame sequences only and omits some clones. Under half of the omission traces to an unresolved V gene where checked; the cause of the rest is unknown. That table gives V, J and clone size, and the DNA gave D and trimming. The sample data list tens of thousands of clones, and approximately 87% of these were observed just once. The top ten clones comprise 20% to 30% of the sample.

The paper as a whole reports these results and caveats: Epitopes outside the regions mutated in the B.1.351 and B.1.1.7 variants were reportedly recognized by nearly half of the unique spike-specific TCRs. Because no day 14 peak-response samples were available, the repertoires could be characterized only after the peak T cell response. A significant rise in spike-specific TCR breadth and depth was observed after two AZD1222 doses relative to day 0 and relative to MenACWY recipients. Conclusions about previously exposed vaccinees are limited because only six or seven AZD1222 recipients were SARS-CoV-2 seropositive at baseline. In the small 56-69-year group, the increase in depth fell short of significance, most likely because of low power. Vaccine-associated CD4 TCRs spanned the whole spike protein, with dominant responses in regions 160-218 and 743-854. Participants were mostly white British, with more females than males. The authors suggested clonal diversity may have been underestimated.

The time point label of this sample denotes: about 28 days (+/-7) after the second vaccine dose. AZD1222 recipients with second doses at about 4 weeks or about 12 weeks were pooled, because spike-specific TCR depth and breadth did not differ between schedules. Vaccinee samples were obtained from the UK trials COV001 and COV002, which included a single-blind randomized controlled phase 2/3 trial of AZD1222 (ChAdOx1 nCoV-19) in healthy adults. Trial participant PBMC samples were collected at day 0 and day 28 after the second dose for TCRbeta chain sequencing. In the case of this clone: Its antigen is unknown. Germline is not matched at one junction end, which may reflect a read error.

The CDR3 holds 11 amino acids from the cysteine to the phenylalanine. Just CDR3 DNA is preserved here, 33 bases in frame from base 1. Via the germline V gene, CDR1 is SGHRS and CDR2 YFSETQ. The input for sequencing was peripheral blood, taken 28 days after the second AZD1222 dose. The rearranged segments are TRBV5-1 and TRBJ1-2; the best D guess is TRBD1, with 5 bases matching. The receptor was isolated from an adult who received the AZD1222 COVID-19 vaccine. The CDR3 in this case is CASSLEGPRAF. The nucleotides read TGCGCCAGCAGCTTGGAGGGACCCCGTGCCTTC.